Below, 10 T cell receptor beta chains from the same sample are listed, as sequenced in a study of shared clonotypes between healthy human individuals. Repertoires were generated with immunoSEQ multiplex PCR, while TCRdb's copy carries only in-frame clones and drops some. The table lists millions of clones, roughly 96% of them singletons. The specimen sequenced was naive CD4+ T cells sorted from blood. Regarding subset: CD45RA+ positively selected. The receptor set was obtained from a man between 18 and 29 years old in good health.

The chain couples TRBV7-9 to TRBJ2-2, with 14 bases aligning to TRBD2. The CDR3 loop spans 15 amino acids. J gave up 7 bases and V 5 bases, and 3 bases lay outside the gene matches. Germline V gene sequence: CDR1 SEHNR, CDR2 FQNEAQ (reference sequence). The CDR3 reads CASSRTSGGNGELFF. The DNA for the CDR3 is TGTGCCAGCAGCCGGACTAGCGGGGGGAACGGGGAGCTGTTTTTT.

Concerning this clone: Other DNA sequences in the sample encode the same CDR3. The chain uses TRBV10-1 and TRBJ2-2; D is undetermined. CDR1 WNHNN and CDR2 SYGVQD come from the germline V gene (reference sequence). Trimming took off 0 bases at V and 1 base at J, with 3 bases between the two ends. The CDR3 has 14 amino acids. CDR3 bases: TGCGCCAGCAGTGAGTCAGGGAACACCGGGGAGCTGTTTTTT. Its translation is CASSESGNTGELFF.

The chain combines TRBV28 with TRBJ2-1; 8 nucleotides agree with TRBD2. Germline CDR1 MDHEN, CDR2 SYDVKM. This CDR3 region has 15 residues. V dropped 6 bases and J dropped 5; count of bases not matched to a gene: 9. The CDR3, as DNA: TGTGCCAGCAGCCACGGGGGGGCCGGCGACAATGAGCAGTTCTTC. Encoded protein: CASSHGGAGDNEQFF.

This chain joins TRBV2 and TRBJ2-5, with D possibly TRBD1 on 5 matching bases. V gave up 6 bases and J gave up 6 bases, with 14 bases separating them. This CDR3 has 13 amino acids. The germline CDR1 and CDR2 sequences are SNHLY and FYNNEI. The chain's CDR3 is CASRGQVAKTQYF. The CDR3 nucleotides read TGTGCCAGCAGGGGGCAGGTGGCAAAGACCCAGTACTTC.

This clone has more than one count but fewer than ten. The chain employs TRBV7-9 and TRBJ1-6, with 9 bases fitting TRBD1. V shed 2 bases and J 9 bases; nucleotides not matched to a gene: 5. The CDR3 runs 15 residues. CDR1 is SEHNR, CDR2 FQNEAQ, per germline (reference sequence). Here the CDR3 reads CASSLSGTGPSPLHF. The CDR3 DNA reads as TGTGCCAGCAGCTTATCCGGGACAGGGCCTTCACCCCTCCACTTT.

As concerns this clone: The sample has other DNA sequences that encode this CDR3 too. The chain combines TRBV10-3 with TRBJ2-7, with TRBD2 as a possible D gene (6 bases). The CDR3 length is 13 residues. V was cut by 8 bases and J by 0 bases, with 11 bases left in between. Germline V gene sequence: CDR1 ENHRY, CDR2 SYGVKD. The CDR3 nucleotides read TGTGCCATCCGGAGGGGCGGCTCCTACGAGCAGTACTTC. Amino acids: CAIRRGGSYEQYF.

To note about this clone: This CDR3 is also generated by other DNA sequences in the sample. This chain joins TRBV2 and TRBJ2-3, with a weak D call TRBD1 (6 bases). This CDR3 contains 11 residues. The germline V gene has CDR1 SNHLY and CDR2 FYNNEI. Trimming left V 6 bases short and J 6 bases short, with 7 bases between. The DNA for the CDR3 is TGTGCCAGCAGAACAGGGGATACGCAGTATTTT. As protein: CASRTGDTQYF.

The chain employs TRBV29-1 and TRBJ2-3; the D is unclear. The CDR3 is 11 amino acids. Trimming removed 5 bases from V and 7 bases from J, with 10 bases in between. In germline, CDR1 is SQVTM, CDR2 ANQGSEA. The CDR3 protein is CSVKGLNTQYF. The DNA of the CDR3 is TGCAGCGTTAAAGGGCTAAATACGCAGTATTTT.

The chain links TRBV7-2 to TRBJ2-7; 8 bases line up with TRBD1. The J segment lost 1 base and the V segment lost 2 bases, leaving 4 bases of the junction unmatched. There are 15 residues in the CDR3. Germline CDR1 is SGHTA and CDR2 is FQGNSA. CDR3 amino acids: CASSLRGQASYEQYF. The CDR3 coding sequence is TGTGCCAGCAGCTTAAGGGGACAGGCATCCTACGAGCAGTACTTC.

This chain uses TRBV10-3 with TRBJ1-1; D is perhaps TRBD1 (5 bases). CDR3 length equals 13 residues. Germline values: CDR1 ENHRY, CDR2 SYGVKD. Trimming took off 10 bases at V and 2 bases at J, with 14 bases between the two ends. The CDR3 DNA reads TGTGCCACCCGCACCGGGACCAACACTGAAGCTTTCTTT. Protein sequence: CATRTGTNTEAFF.